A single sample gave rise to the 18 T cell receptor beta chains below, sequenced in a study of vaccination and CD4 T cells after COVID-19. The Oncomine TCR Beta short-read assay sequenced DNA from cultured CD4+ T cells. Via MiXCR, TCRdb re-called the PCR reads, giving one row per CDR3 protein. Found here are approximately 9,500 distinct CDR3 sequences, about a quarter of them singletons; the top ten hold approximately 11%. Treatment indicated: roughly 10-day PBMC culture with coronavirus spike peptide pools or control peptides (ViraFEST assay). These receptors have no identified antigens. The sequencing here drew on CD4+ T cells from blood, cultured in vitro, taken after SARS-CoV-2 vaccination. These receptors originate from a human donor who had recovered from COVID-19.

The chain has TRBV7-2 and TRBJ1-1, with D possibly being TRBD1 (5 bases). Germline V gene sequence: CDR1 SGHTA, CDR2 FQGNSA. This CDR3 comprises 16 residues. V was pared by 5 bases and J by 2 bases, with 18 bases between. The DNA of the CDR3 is TGTGCCAGCAGCGCCCGACCTGGGACGGATAACACTGAAGCTTTCTTT. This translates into CASSARPGTDNTEAFF.

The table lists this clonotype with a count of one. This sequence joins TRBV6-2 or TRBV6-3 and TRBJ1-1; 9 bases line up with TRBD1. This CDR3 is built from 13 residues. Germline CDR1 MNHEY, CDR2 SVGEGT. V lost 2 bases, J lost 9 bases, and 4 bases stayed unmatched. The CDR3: CASSYPGTGKAFF. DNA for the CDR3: TGTGCCAGCAGTTACCCCGGGACAGGGAAAGCTTTCTTT.

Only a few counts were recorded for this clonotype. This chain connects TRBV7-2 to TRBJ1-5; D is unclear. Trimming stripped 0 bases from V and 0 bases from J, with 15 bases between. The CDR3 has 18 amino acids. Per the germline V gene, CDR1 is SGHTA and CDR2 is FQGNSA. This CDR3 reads CASSLAVGGPYSNQPQHF. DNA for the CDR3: TGTGCCAGCAGCTTAGCGGTTGGCGGCCCTTATAGCAATCAGCCCCAGCATTTT.

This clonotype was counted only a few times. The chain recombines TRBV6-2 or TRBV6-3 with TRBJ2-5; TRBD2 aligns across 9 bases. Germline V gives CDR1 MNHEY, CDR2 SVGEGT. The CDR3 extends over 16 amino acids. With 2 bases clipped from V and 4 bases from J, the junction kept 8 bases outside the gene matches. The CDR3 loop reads CASSYVGSGSRETQYF. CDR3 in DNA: TGTGCCAGCAGTTACGTAGGTAGCGGGAGCAGAGAGACCCAGTACTTC.

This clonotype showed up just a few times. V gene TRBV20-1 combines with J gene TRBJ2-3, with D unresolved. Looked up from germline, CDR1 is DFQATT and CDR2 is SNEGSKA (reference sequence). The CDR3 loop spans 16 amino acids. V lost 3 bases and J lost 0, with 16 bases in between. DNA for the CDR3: TGCAGTGCTAGTTGGGCTCTTCGTACTAGCACAGATACGCAGTATTTT. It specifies CSASWALRTSTDTQYF.

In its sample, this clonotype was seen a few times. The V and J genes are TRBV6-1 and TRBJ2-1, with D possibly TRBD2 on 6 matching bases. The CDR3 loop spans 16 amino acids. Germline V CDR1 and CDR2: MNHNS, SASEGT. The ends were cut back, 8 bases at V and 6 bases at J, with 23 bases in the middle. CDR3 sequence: CASRRQLASLANEQFF. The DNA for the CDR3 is TGTGCCAGCCGAAGACAACTAGCCAGCTTGGCCAATGAGCAGTTCTTC.

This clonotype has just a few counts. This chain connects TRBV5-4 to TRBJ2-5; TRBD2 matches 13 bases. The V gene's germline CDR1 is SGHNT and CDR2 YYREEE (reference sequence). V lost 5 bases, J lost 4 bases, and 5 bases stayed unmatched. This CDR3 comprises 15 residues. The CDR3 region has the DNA TGTGCCAGCAGTTTCCGGACTAGCGGGGGAGAGACCCAGTACTTC. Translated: CASSFRTSGGETQYF.

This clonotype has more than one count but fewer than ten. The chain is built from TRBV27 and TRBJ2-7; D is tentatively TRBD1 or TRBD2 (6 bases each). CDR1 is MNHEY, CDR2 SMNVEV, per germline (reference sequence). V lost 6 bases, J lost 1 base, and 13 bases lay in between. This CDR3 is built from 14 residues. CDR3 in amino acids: CASRPGAYSYEQYF. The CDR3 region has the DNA TGTGCCAGCAGGCCGGGGGCCTATTCCTACGAGCAGTACTTC.

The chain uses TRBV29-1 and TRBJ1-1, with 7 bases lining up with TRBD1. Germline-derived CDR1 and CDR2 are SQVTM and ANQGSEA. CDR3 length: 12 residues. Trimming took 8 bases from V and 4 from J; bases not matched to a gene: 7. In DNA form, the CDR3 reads TGCAGCACGATGACAGGGACCACTGAAGCTTTCTTT. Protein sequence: CSTMTGTTEAFF. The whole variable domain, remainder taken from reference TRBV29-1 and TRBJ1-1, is SAVISQKPSRDICQRGTSLTIQCQVDSQVTMMFWYRQQPGQSLTLIATANQGSEATYESGFVIDKFPISRPNLTFSTLTVSNMSPEDSSIYLCSTMTGTTEAFFGQGTRLTVV.

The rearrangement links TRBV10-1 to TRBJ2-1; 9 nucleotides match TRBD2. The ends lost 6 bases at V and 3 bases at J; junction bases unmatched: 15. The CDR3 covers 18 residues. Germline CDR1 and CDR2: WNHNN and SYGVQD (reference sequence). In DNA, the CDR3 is TGCGCCAGCAGCCCAGGGAGGGGCGGGAGGGATCACTACAATGAGCAGTTCTTC. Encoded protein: CASSPGRGGRDHYNEQFF.

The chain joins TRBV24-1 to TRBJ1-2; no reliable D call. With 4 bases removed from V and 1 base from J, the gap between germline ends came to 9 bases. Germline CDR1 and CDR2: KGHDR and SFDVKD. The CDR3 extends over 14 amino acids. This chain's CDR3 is CATSDSILNYGYTF. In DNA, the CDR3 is TGTGCCACCAGTGACTCCATCCTTAACTATGGCTACACCTTC.

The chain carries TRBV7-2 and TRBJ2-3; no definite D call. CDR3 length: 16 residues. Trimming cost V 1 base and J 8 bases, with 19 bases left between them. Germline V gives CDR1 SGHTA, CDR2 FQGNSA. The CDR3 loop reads CASSLGFGSTSSTQYF. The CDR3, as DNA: TGTGCCAGCAGCTTAGGTTTCGGATCAACCAGTAGTACGCAGTATTTT.

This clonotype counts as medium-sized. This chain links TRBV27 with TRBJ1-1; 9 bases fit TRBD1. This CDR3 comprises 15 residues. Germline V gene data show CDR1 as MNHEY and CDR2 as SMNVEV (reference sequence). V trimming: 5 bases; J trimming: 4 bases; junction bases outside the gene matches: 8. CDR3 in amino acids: CASSTYRGRGTEAFF. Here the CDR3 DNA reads TGTGCCAGCAGTACTTACAGGGGGCGAGGCACTGAAGCTTTCTTT.

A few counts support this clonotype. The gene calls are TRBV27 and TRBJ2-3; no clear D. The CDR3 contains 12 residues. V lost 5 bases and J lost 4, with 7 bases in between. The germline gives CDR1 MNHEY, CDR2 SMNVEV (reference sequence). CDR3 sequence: CASSARPDTQYF. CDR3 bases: TGTGCCAGCAGTGCCCGACCAGATACGCAGTATTTT.

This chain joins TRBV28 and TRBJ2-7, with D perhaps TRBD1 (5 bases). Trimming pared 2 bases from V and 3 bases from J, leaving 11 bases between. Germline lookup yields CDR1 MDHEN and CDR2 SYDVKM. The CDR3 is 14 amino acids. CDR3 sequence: CASSLRQGSYEQYF. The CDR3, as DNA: TGTGCCAGCAGTTTACGGCAGGGTAGCTACGAGCAGTACTTC.

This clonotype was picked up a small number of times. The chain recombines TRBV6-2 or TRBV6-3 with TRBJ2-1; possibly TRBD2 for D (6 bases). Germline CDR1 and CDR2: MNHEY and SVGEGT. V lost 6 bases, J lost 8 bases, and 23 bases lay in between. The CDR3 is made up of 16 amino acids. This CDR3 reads CASRGLGGELPYEQFF. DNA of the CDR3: TGTGCCAGCAGGGGCTTGGGGGGAGAGCTACCATATGAGCAGTTCTTC.

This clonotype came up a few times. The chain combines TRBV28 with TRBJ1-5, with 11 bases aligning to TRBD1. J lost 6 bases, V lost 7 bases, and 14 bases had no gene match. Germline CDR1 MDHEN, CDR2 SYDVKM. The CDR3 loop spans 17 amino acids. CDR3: CASTGFRDRGSGQPQHF. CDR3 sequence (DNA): TGTGCCAGCACTGGATTCCGGGACAGGGGGTCCGGTCAGCCCCAGCATTTT.

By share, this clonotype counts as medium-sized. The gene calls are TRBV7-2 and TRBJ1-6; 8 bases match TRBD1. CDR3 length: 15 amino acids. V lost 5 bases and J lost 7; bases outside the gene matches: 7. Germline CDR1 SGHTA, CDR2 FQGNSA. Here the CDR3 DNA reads TGTGCCAGCAGCCCGAGGTCAGGGGGCAATTCACCCCTCCACTTT. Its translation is CASSPRSGGNSPLHF.